The clone carrying this T cell receptor (beta chain) was counted a few times. As yet, its antigen is unknown. As to time point: newly diagnosed GD, antithyroid drugs for less than 3 months. TCR sequences were obtained from RNA taken from PBMCs. The sample is drawn from a study of regulatory T cells in long-lasting Graves disease. In building TCR beta libraries, iRepertoire HTBI primers were used together with Arm-PCR of CDR3 regions. The authors' processing: Sample data revealed approximately 60 TRBV and more than 13 TRBJ segments. TCRdb re-analysed the multiplex PCR reads in MiXCR, keeping a single row per CDR3 protein. None of the V and J calls come from the authors' own analysis; TCRdb made them. Found here are around 480,000 distinct CDR3 sequences, 15% to 20% of them singletons; the top ten hold more than 9%. Study outcomes and limitations: Favored gene segments in persistent disease were TRBV28, TRBJ1-2 and TRBJ2-5.

Germline V CDR1 and CDR2: MNHNS, SASEGT. This CDR3 is built from 14 residues. Trimming removed 6 bases from V and 1 base from J, with 12 bases in between. This sample was also put to use in a study of T cells in Graves' hyperthyroidism and ophthalmopathy. From that report: Diagnosis of hyperthyroidism was new in patients aged 18 to 65, and its duration was under 2 months. The HTBI primer set drove a first-round RT-PCR of the TCR CDR3.

This specimen consisted of peripheral blood mononuclear cells (PBMCs), obtained at new diagnosis, from a patient treated with antithyroid drugs. The chain combines TRBV6-1 with TRBJ1-2, with D maybe TRBD1 (6 bases). The sequence came from a man in his forties or fifties with Graves disease. The CDR3 nucleotides read TGTGCCAGCAGACGGACAGTTTTTAACTATGGCTACACCTTC. Translating gives CASRRTVFNYGYTF.